Described below is a single TCR beta chain sequence and its context. The CDR3 has 16 residues. Germline V gene data show CDR1 as LGHDT and CDR2 as YNNKEL (reference sequence). After removal of 4 bases from V and 5 bases from J, the junction contained 7 bases not matched to a gene. Per the study methods: Reference gene primer amplification gave estimated nucleated cell counts. Repertoires were generated with immunoSEQ multiplex PCR, while TCRdb's copy carries only in-frame clones and drops some. V, J and clone size are taken as reported in that table, and D and trimming were inferred from the DNA itself. The sample holds a few hundred thousand clones, around 88% seen once. The sample originates from a study of blood T cell repertoires in COVID-19. About the research overall: Italy, Spain and the United States were the sources of the convalescent and acute COVID-19 samples. Nucleic acid was either cDNA or gDNA, and it came from T cells, B-cell-depleted T cells, or PBMCs.

The sequenced material came from peripheral blood. The chain has TRBV3-1 (or the pseudogene TRBV3-2) and TRBJ2-3, with 12 nucleotides matching TRBD2. The receptor was isolated from a woman aged 25-40 years who had recovered from COVID-19. Here the CDR3 reads CASSRRLAGEGDTQYF. In nucleotides, the CDR3 is TGTGCCAGCAGCCGCCGACTAGCGGGGGAGGGAGATACGCAGTATTTT.